The next 21 T cell receptor beta chains were all read from a single sample in a study of technical replicates of blood from a handful of donors. Measured with immunoSEQ multiplex PCR; TCRdb has only the in-frame clones, and not every one. The data show fewer than 90,000 clones, 85% to 95% seen once. The sequencing input was T cells isolated from PBMCs. Every receptor here comes from a human donor in good health.

This sequence joins TRBV5-5 and TRBJ1-1; maybe TRBD1 (5 bases). Germline lookup yields CDR1 SGHKS and CDR2 YYEKEE (reference sequence). Trimming stripped 1 base from V and 12 bases from J, with 16 bases between. The CDR3 totals 13 residues. The DNA for the CDR3 is TGTGCCAGCAGCTTGTGGCGGGGCGGGGAGACTTTCTTT. It encodes CASSLWRGGETFF.

This clone occurred once. The chain is built from TRBV18 and TRBJ1-3; 11 bases fit TRBD1. The V segment lost 3 bases and the J segment 0 bases; nucleotides outside the gene matches: 4. The CDR3 has 17 residues. CDR1 is KGHSH and CDR2 is LQKENI in the germline V gene. The CDR3 DNA follows: TGTGCCAGCTCACCGAGCGGGACAGGGGGCTCTGGAAACACCATATATTTT. The encoded protein is CASSPSGTGGSGNTIYF.

The chain recombines TRBV10-3 with TRBJ2-7, with a weak D call TRBD2 (5 bases). The CDR3 is 14 amino acids. Trimming took off 6 bases at V and 2 bases at J, with 14 bases between the two ends. The germline CDR1 and CDR2 sequences are ENHRY and SYGVKD. The CDR3 protein is CAIRTNNPTYEQYF. CDR3 coding DNA: TGTGCCATCAGGACTAATAACCCAACCTACGAGCAGTACTTC.

This clone occurred a few times. This sequence joins TRBV7-9 and TRBJ1-1; a weak D match, TRBD1 (6 bases). V was pared by 5 bases and J by 7 bases, with 14 bases between. The CDR3 runs 13 residues. The V gene's germline CDR1 is SEHNR and CDR2 FQNEAQ (reference sequence). The CDR3 region is CASSPRGGSEAFF. CDR3 in DNA: TGTGCCAGCAGCCCCAGGGGAGGGAGTGAAGCTTTCTTT.

The genes are TRBV7-6 and TRBJ1-2; D is ambiguous. V lost 5 bases, J lost 5 bases, and 12 bases lay in between. CDR3 size: 13 residues. In germline, CDR1 is SGHVS, CDR2 FNYEAQ. The CDR3 sequence: CASSPGREYGYTF. The CDR3 bases are TGTGCCAGCAGCCCAGGCCGGGAATATGGCTACACCTTC.

The chain uses TRBV7-2 and TRBJ2-1, with 7 bases fitting TRBD2. V lost 2 bases to trimming and J lost 7 bases; unmatched junction nucleotides: 8. The CDR3 length is 15 residues. Germline V gives CDR1 SGHTA, CDR2 FQGNSA. The chain's CDR3 is CASSLWEGSFNEQFF. Written as DNA, the CDR3 is TGTGCCAGCAGCTTATGGGAGGGTAGCTTTAATGAGCAGTTCTTC.

This sequence joins TRBV28 and TRBJ1-2; TRBD1 matches at 10 bases. Germline values: CDR1 MDHEN, CDR2 SYDVKM. Germline trimming cut 5 bases from V and 6 bases from J; bases unmatched to any gene: 15. This CDR3 comprises 17 residues. CDR3 sequence: CASSKPLTGGGKDGYTF. The CDR3 coding sequence is TGTGCCAGCAGTAAACCCTTGACAGGGGGCGGGAAGGATGGCTACACCTTC.

The chain employs TRBV30 and TRBJ2-1, with D perhaps matching TRBD2 (7 bases). This CDR3 spans 14 amino acids. Per the germline V gene, CDR1 is GTSNPN and CDR2 is SVGIG (reference sequence). Trimming pared 1 base from V and 7 bases from J, leaving 14 bases between. The CDR3 DNA reads as TGTGCCTGGAGTGGGGGGGGCGGCCGGAATGAGCAGTTCTTC. This translates into CAWSGGGGRNEQFF.

The chain employs TRBV4-1 and TRBJ2-7, with 9 bases aligning to TRBD1. The CDR3 runs 19 residues. Germline V gives CDR1 MGHRA, CDR2 YSYEKL. V lost 1 base to trimming and J lost 4 bases; unmatched junction nucleotides: 17. The CDR3 region is CASSQASVEIGTGSYEQYF. The CDR3 coding sequence is TGCGCCAGCAGCCAAGCCTCGGTTGAGATCGGGACAGGGTCGTACGAGCAGTACTTC.

V usage is TRBV5-4 and J usage is TRBJ2-3; 7 nucleotides match TRBD1. The CDR3 contains 15 residues. V lost 4 bases to trimming and J lost 3 bases; unmatched junction nucleotides: 8. Germline loops: CDR1 SGHNT, CDR2 YYREEE (reference sequence). The CDR3 DNA reads as TGTGCCAGCAGCCCCGAAGGGGGCCCTACAGATACGCAGTATTTT. The encoded protein is CASSPEGGPTDTQYF.

Regarding this clone: The germline gene is not matched at one end of the junction; a read error may be the cause. This sequence joins TRBV11-2 and TRBJ2-1, with D possibly being TRBD2 (6 bases). CDR1 is SGHAT and CDR2 is FQNNGV in the germline V gene. The CDR3 length is 14 residues. The CDR3 reads CANSPGRDSNEQFF. The CDR3 DNA follows: TGTGCCAACAGCCCGGGGCGGGATTCCAATGAGCAGTTCTTC.

The rearrangement uses TRBV29-1 and TRBJ2-1; D possibly corresponds to TRBD1 (5 bases). This CDR3 comprises 12 residues. CDR1 SQVTM and CDR2 ANQGSEA come from the germline V gene. V dropped 7 bases and J dropped 3 bases, with 10 bases sitting between them. In DNA, the CDR3 is TGCAGCGGACGACAGAGCTACAATGAGCAGTTCTTC. Protein sequence: CSGRQSYNEQFF.

The chain's CDR3 is CASSPAQGAVGYTF. For the CDR3, the DNA is TGCGCCAGCAGCCCTGCGCAGGGGGCTGTTGGCTACACCTTC. This chain joins TRBV5-1 and TRBJ1-2; TRBD1 matches 8 bases. After removal of 4 bases from V and 7 bases from J, the junction contained 9 bases not matched to a gene. This CDR3 has 14 residues. Per the germline V gene, CDR1 is SGHRS and CDR2 is YFSETQ. The full variable domain, with the rest looked up from reference TRBV5-1 and TRBJ1-2, is KAGVTQTPRYLIKTRGQQVTLSCSPISGHRSVSWYQQTPGQGLQFLFEYFSETQRNKGNFPGRFSGRQFSNSRSEMNVSTLELGDSALYLCASSPAQGAVGYTFGSGTRLTVV.

The CDR3 region is CASSFRQGSYEQYF. The CDR3 DNA follows: TGCGCCAGCAGCTTCCGCCAGGGATCCTACGAGCAGTACTTC. This chain joins TRBV5-1 and TRBJ2-7; TRBD1 is a possible D gene (5 bases). The CDR3 length is 14 residues. Germline assignment: CDR1 SGHRS and CDR2 YFSETQ. Trimming took 2 bases from V and 1 from J, leaving 10 bases between them.

The rearrangement joins TRBV7-9 to TRBJ2-3; D is undetermined. CDR3 length: 11 residues. In germline, CDR1 is SEHNR, CDR2 FQNEAQ (reference sequence). V lost 5 bases, J lost 3 bases, and 3 bases lay in between. CDR3: CASSTTDTQYF. DNA of the CDR3: TGTGCCAGCAGCACAACAGATACGCAGTATTTT.

The chain has TRBV7-9 and TRBJ1-2, with 9 nucleotides matching TRBD1. Trimming cost V 4 bases and J 8 bases; bases outside gene matches: 11. The CDR3 length is 15 residues. Germline V gene data show CDR1 as SEHNR and CDR2 as FQNEAQ (reference sequence). The CDR3 spells CASSSGQGLAKGYTF. The CDR3 DNA follows: TGTGCCAGCAGCTCCGGACAGGGGCTGGCAAAGGGCTACACCTTC. Full variable domain (remainder filled in from reference TRBV7-9 and TRBJ1-2): DTGVSQNPRHKITKRGQNVTFRCDPISEHNRLYWYRQTLGQGPEFLTYFQNEAQLEKSRLLSDRFSAERPKGSFSTLEIQRTEQGDSAMYLCASSSGQGLAKGYTFGSGTRLTVV.

V gene TRBV6-5 combines with J gene TRBJ2-7; D might be TRBD2 (7 bases). Germline V gene data show CDR1 as MNHEY and CDR2 as SVGAGI. V was pared by 0 bases and J by 4 bases, with 10 bases between. The CDR3 length is 14 residues. DNA for the CDR3: TGTGCCAGCAGTTACTCGAAGGGGGGGTACGAGCAGTACTTC. This encodes CASSYSKGGYEQYF.

The rearrangement links TRBV5-4 to TRBJ1-2; tentatively, D is TRBD1 (6 bases). V lost 4 bases to trimming and J lost 2 bases, with 15 bases between them. CDR1 SGHNT and CDR2 YYREEE come from the germline V gene (reference sequence). The CDR3 spans 15 residues. The CDR3 reads CASSQAKQGNYGYTF. CDR3 coding DNA: TGTGCCAGCAGCCAGGCAAAACAGGGAAACTATGGCTACACCTTC.

This rearrangement joins TRBV9 to TRBJ2-5; TRBD2 agrees at 12 bases. The CDR3 totals 18 residues. The germline V gene encodes CDR1 SGDLS and CDR2 YYNGEE. V was pared by 0 bases and J by 0 bases, with 6 bases of the junction left unmatched. For the CDR3, the DNA is TGTGCCAGCAGCGTAGTGGCTAGCGGGGGGGGTTACCAAGAGACCCAGTACTTC. Protein: CASSVVASGGGYQETQYF.

A single count supports this clone. V usage is TRBV28 and J usage is TRBJ2-6, with a tentative D call TRBD1 (5 bases). Trimming took off 3 bases at V and 0 bases at J, with 9 bases between the two ends. Germline V CDR1 and CDR2: MDHEN, SYDVKM. CDR3 size: 16 residues. The CDR3 loop reads CASSLLGVSGANVLTF. The CDR3 nucleotides read TGTGCCAGCAGTTTGCTAGGGGTCTCTGGGGCCAACGTCCTGACTTTC.

The chain is built from TRBV21-1 and TRBJ2-5; the table's D call TRBD1 went unverified against the DNA. TRBV21-1 represents a pseudogene. The CDR3 extends over 20 amino acids. The CDR3, as DNA: TGTGCCAGCAGCAAAGCAGAGTCGGTAAAGGGGCGGAACCCCCAAGAGACCCAGTACTTC. Encoded protein: CASSKAESVKGRNPQETQYF.